A selection of T cell receptor beta chains follows, all from one sample in a study of regulatory T cells in long-lasting Graves disease. A single record per CDR3 protein comes from TCRdb applying MiXCR to the multiplex PCR reads. The data show more than 350,000 distinct CDR3 sequences, roughly 23% seen once. The sample here was peripheral blood mononuclear cells (PBMCs), taken when the disease was refractory, from a patient treated with antithyroid drugs. The receptor source for this set is a female donor with Graves disease. CDR3s include the opening cysteine and the closing phenylalanine or tryptophan. Fields, in order: D gene, V gene, clone size, J gene, CDR3 DNA, CDR3 protein. A D gene is named only where the DNA matches it firmly. Size is omitted from some rows. Given values are once, few, many or a class for expanded clones.

d_gene: TRBD1
v_gene: TRBV18
abundance: once
j_gene: TRBJ2-7
CDR3nt: TGTGCCAGCTCGGCGGGACAGGGGAGCGAGCAGTACTTC
CDR3aa: CASSAGQGSEQYF

d_gene: NA
v_gene: TRBV7-2
abundance: many
j_gene: TRBJ2-5
CDR3nt: TGTGCCAGCAGCTTGCGGGGCGCGGGACCGTACTTC
CDR3aa: CASSLRGAGPYF

d_gene: NA
v_gene: TRBV28
abundance: many
j_gene: TRBJ2-7
CDR3nt: TGTGCCAGCAGTCTAGTTCGACAGGCTCCCTACGAGCAGTACTTC
CDR3aa: CASSLVRQAPYEQYF

d_gene: NA
v_gene: TRBV14
abundance: many
j_gene: TRBJ2-5
CDR3nt: TGTGCCAGCAGCCAAGGAGTTGGGGGGCGGATGGAGACCCAGTACTTC
CDR3aa: CASSQGVGGRMETQYF

d_gene: NA
v_gene: TRBV27
abundance: many
j_gene: TRBJ2-7
CDR3nt: TGTGCCAGCAGTTTATCGAGTAGTCTTATTCTCTACGAGCAGTACTTC
CDR3aa: CASSLSSSLILYEQYF

d_gene: TRBD2
v_gene: TRBV11-2
abundance: many
j_gene: TRBJ2-7
CDR3nt: TGTGCCAGCAGCCGACGTCCCCCACTAGCGGGAGGGACCTACGAGCAGTACTTC
CDR3aa: CASSRRPPLAGGTYEQYF

d_gene: NA
v_gene: TRBV27
abundance: many
j_gene: TRBJ2-7
CDR3nt: TGTGCCAGCAGAGAGACCAACAATCACTACGAGCAGTACTTC
CDR3aa: CASRETNNHYEQYF

d_gene: TRBD2
v_gene: TRBV19
abundance: many
j_gene: TRBJ2-6
CDR3nt: TGTGCCAGTAGCGGATCCTGGACTAGCGCTAAGTTCGTCTCTGGGGCCAACGTCCTGACTTTC
CDR3aa: CASSGSWTSAKFVSGANVLTF

d_gene: NA
v_gene: TRBV28
abundance: few
j_gene: TRBJ2-4
CDR3nt: TGTGCCAGCAGTTCGGGCAGCGCGTATAGGTCCAAAAACATTCAGTACTTC
CDR3aa: CASSSGSAYRSKNIQYF

d_gene: TRBD1
v_gene: TRBV27
abundance: many
j_gene: TRBJ1-2
CDR3nt: TGTGCCAGCAGTTACACAGGGGGCGCGAGGGATGGCTACACCTTC
CDR3aa: CASSYTGGARDGYTF

d_gene: NA
v_gene: TRBV30
abundance: few
j_gene: TRBJ1-1
CDR3nt: TGTGCCTGGAGTGTGGGACCCCCTGAAGCTTTCTTT
CDR3aa: CAWSVGPPEAFF

d_gene: NA
v_gene: TRBV25-1
abundance: few
j_gene: TRBJ2-5
CDR3nt: TGTGCCAGCAGTGAAGCGGGTACGGAGGAGACCCAGTACTTC
CDR3aa: CASSEAGTEETQYF

d_gene: TRBD1
v_gene: TRBV4-1
abundance: NA
j_gene: TRBJ1-4
CDR3nt: TGCGCCACTCGAAAGTGGGGGACAGCTAATGAAAAACTGTTTTTT
CDR3aa: CATRKWGTANEKLFF

d_gene: NA
v_gene: TRBV10-3
abundance: NA
j_gene: TRBJ1-1
CDR3nt: TGTGCCATCAGATCCGGGGGCAGAATCAACACTGAAGCTTTCTTT
CDR3aa: CAIRSGGRINTEAFF

d_gene: TRBD1
v_gene: TRBV2
abundance: many
j_gene: TRBJ2-7
CDR3nt: TGTGCCAGCAGTGAAAAGGGACAGGACCCCTACGAGCAGTACTTC
CDR3aa: CASSEKGQDPYEQYF

d_gene: NA
v_gene: TRBV10-2
abundance: NA
j_gene: TRBJ2-1
CDR3nt: TGCGCCAGCAGGGGGCTTATGACCTACAATGAGCAGTTCTTC
CDR3aa: CASRGLMTYNEQFF

d_gene: NA
v_gene: TRBV10-3
abundance: NA
j_gene: TRBJ2-1
CDR3nt: TGTGCCATCAGGGACGTCCGCGACAGATGGTTCTTC
CDR3aa: CAIRDVRDRWFF

d_gene: NA
v_gene: TRBV28
abundance: many
j_gene: TRBJ2-7
CDR3nt: TGTGCCAGCAGGACCATTCCCGGGACCGCCTACGAGCAGTACTTC
CDR3aa: CASRTIPGTAYEQYF

d_gene: NA
v_gene: TRBV5-4
abundance: NA
j_gene: TRBJ2-3
CDR3nt: TGTGCCAGCAGCTTGATTGGCCCCGGCACAGATACGCAGTATTTT
CDR3aa: CASSLIGPGTDTQYF

d_gene: NA
v_gene: TRBV12-3/TRBV12-4
abundance: many
j_gene: TRBJ1-3
CDR3nt: TGTGCCAGCAACCTGGGGGGGAGGGGAAACACCATATATTTT
CDR3aa: CASNLGGRGNTIYF